A single sample gave rise to the 14 T cell receptor beta chains below, sequenced in a study of tumor and adjacent non-tumor tissue in lung cancer. No cell sorting was done before RNA was extracted from the tissue. A modified ARM-PCR protocol with three rounds of nested PCR amplified TCRbeta. TCRdb reprocessed the multiplex PCR reads via MiXCR and lists one record per CDR3 protein. The profile shows more than 85,000 distinct CDR3 sequences, approximately 80% of them singletons. Sequenced sample: lung tumor tissue. The receptors shown here come from a man in his 70s with non-small cell lung cancer.

This chain joins TRBV6-5 and TRBJ2-2, with 7 bases aligning to TRBD1. Germline lookup yields CDR1 MNHEY and CDR2 SVGAGI. The CDR3 extends over 15 amino acids. Trimming removed 10 bases from V and 1 base from J; junction bases left unmatched: 9. DNA of the CDR3: TGTGCCATTAGCATCCAGGGGGTGAACACCGGGGAGCTGTTTTTT. Its protein product is CAISIQGVNTGELFF.

Concerning this clonotype: The conserved phenylalanine or tryptophan is not found at the CDR3 terminus, so this likely reflects a read error. The genes are TRBV11-3 and TRBJ1-1; 7 bases match TRBD1. The CDR3 runs 16 residues. Germline assignment: CDR1 SGHNT and CDR2 YENEEA. The CDR3 DNA reads TGTGCCAGCAGCTTCCGGGACAGCACCCTGAACATTGAAGCTTTCTCT. It yields the protein CASSFRDSTLNIEAFS.

This clonotype was seen only a few times. One end of the junction varies from germline; a read error may be responsible. The V gene is TRBV7-8, the J gene TRBJ2-7; D remains unclear. CDR3 length: 13 residues. Germline CDR1 SGHVS, CDR2 FQNEAQ. The CDR3 spells CTSSLDGSYEQYF. In nucleotides, the CDR3 is TGTACCAGCAGCTTGGACGGTTCCTACGAGCAGTACTTC.

In this sample, this clonotype turned up once. One end of the junction does not line up with germline, which may come from a read error. V usage is TRBV5-4 and J usage is TRBJ2-7; TRBD2 matches 9 bases. Germline V gene data show CDR1 as SGHNT and CDR2 as YYREEE (reference sequence). The CDR3 has 15 amino acids. The CDR3 spells CASSGAGGPSYELYF. The DNA for the CDR3 is TGTGCCAGCAGCGGCGCGGGGGGGCCGTCCTACGAGCTGTACTTT.

To note about this clonotype: A junction boundary mismatches the germline segment, possibly from a read error. J is TRBJ2-5 and V is TRBV12-3 or TRBV12-4; 8 nucleotides agree with TRBD2. The CDR3 is made up of 16 amino acids. The CDR3 nucleotides are TGTGCCAGCACTTTAACTAGCGGAGGTCTGGTCGAGACCAAATACTTC. Translation gives CASTLTSGGLVETKYF.

V usage is TRBV28 and J usage is TRBJ1-2; possible D gene TRBD1, 5 bases. This CDR3 comprises 16 residues. CDR1 is MDHEN and CDR2 is SYDVKM in the germline V gene. V gave up 8 bases and J gave up 5 bases, with 24 bases separating them. Here the CDR3 DNA reads TGTGCCAGCGCCGAGACCTGGGACGGATCAGGGTATGGCTACACCTTC. Residues: CASAETWDGSGYGYTF.

As to this clonotype: Germline and junction disagree at one end, which may indicate a read error. The rearrangement joins TRBV18 to TRBJ2-5; D not certain. The CDR3 loop spans 11 amino acids. Germline V gene sequence: CDR1 KGHSH, CDR2 LQKENI. The CDR3: CACSPQETQYF. In nucleotides, the CDR3 is TGTGCCTGCTCACCCCAAGAGACCCAGTACTTC.

The chain combines TRBV12-3 or TRBV12-4 with TRBJ2-3; unclear D gene. The CDR3 sequence is 11 residues long. The CDR3 nucleotides are TGTGGCAACAGTATTAAAGAAACGCAGTATTTT. Protein sequence: CGNSIKETQYF.

As for this clonotype: This likely comes from a read error, as the CDR3 has no conserved phenylalanine or tryptophan at its end. The CDR3 spells CVSATYEQFI. CDR3 DNA sequence: TGTGTCAGCGCTACCTATGAGCAGTTCATC. The chain has TRBV6-6 and TRBJ2-1; D uncertain. The CDR3 runs 10 residues. The germline gives CDR1 MNHNY, CDR2 SVGAGI (reference sequence).

In this sample, this clonotype turned up a few times. Germline is not matched at one junction end, which may reflect a read error. The chain employs TRBV28 and TRBJ2-7; D is perhaps TRBD1 or TRBD2 (5 bases each). The CDR3 covers 15 residues. Germline V gene sequence: CDR1 MDHEN, CDR2 SYDVKM. CDR3 nucleotides: TGTACCAGCATTTCCCGGCGGGCTGGGGGTTACGAGCAGTACTTC. Translation gives CTSISRRAGGYEQYF.

This clonotype was counted a single time. An end of the junction does not agree with germline; a read error may underlie this. The rearrangement joins TRBV10-3 to TRBJ2-2, with D unresolved. The CDR3 spans 16 residues. Per the germline V gene, CDR1 is ENHRY and CDR2 is SYGVKD. CDR3 in amino acids: CAIGEDGVRNTGELFF. The CDR3 DNA reads as TGTGCCATCGGTGAGGATGGCGTAAGGAACACCGGGGAGCTGTTTTTT.

The DNA for the CDR3 is TGTGCCAGCAGTTCCTACCCGAGTCTAGCGGGAGGGACCAACGAGCAGTACTTC. Amino acids: CASSSYPSLAGGTNEQYF. V is TRBV6-2 or TRBV6-3 and J is TRBJ2-7, with 12 bases aligning to TRBD2. The CDR3 covers 18 residues. Trimming took 4 bases from V and 5 from J; bases not matched to a gene: 15. CDR1 is MNHEY and CDR2 is SVGEGT in the germline V gene.

Regarding this clonotype: Likely a read error: the CDR3 ends without its conserved phenylalanine or tryptophan. No DNA is shown, since the ends of the CDR3 on it are uncertain; the CDR3 is the one TCRdb lists. This rearrangement joins TRBV5-6 to TRBJ1-2. The CDR3 is 14 residues long, ends included. From germline, CDR1 is SGHDT and CDR2 YYEEEE. The chain's CDR3 is CASGLARLFYGYSL.

As regards this clonotype: A junction boundary mismatches the germline segment, possibly from a read error. The J gene is TRBJ1-2, the V gene TRBV10-3; D gene unclear. The CDR3 extends over 13 amino acids. Germline assignment: CDR1 ENHRY and CDR2 SYGVKD. The CDR3 here is CAIRGEDQYGYTF. Written as DNA, the CDR3 is TGTGCCATCAGGGGAGAGGACCAATATGGTTACACCTTC.